The sample holds a few counts of the clone carrying this T cell receptor beta chain. The data stem from a study of T cells after yellow fever vaccination. For the study at large: With SMART-Seq v4 Ultra Low Input, the fractions containing low cell numbers were prepared.

MiXCR was run by TCRdb on the 5' RACE reads, yielding one entry per CDR3 protein. The table lists about 350,000 distinct CDR3 sequences, about 7.8% of them singletons. This specimen was PBMCs, taken around 45 days after the first yellow fever vaccination. This TCR came from a man in his late teens or twenties who received the YFV17D yellow fever vaccine.

The CDR3 here is CASSLFRGPKETQYF. The CDR3 region has the DNA TGTGCCAGCAGTTTATTTCGGGGACCTAAAGAGACCCAGTACTTC. This chain uses TRBV28 with TRBJ2-5, with D perhaps assigned TRBD1 or TRBD2 (5 bases each). In germline, CDR1 is MDHEN, CDR2 SYDVKM. Trimming left V 1 base short and J 3 bases short, with 12 bases between. The CDR3 loop spans 15 amino acids.